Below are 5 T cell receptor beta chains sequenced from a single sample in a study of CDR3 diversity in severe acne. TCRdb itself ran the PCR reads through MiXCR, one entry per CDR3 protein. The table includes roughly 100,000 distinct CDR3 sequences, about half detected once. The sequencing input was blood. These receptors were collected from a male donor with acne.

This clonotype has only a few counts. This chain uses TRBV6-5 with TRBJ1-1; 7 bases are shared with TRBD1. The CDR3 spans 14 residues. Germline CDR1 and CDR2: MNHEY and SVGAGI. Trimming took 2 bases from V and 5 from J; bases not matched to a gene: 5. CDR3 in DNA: TGTGCCAGCAGTTACGCAGGGGGGGTAACTGAAGCTTTCTTT. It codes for CASSYAGGVTEAFF.

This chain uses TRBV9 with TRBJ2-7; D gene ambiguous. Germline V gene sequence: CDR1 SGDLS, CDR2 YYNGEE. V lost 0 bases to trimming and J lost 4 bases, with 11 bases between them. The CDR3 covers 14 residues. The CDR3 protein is CASSVGATPYEQYF. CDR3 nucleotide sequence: TGTGCCAGCAGCGTAGGCGCGACACCGTACGAGCAGTACTTC. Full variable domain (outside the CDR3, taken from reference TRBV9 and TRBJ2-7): DSGVTQTPKHLITATGQRVTLRCSPRSGDLSVYWYQQSLDQGLQFLIQYYNGEERAKGNILERFSAQQFPDLHSELNLSSLELGDSALYFCASSVGATPYEQYFGPGTRLTVT.

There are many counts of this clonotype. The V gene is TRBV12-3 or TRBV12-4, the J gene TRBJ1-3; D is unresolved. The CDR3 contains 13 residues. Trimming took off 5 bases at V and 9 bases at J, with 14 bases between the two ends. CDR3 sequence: CASSLPGLGTIYF. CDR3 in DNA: TGTGCCAGCAGTCTCCCCGGGCTAGGCACCATATATTTT.

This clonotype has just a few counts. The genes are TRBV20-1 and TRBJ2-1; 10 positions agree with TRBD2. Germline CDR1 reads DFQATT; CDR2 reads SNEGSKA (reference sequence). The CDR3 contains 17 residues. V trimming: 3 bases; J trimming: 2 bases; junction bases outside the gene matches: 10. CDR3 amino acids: CSASPSGSILPYNEQFF. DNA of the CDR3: TGCAGTGCTAGTCCTAGCGGGAGTATATTACCCTACAATGAGCAGTTCTTC.

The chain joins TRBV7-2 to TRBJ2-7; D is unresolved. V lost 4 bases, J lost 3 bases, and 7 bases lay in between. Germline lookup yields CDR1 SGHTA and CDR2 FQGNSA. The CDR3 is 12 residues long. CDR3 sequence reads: CASSSDFYEQYF. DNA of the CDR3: TGTGCCAGCAGCTCCGACTTCTACGAGCAGTACTTC.